This entry features one T cell receptor beta chain sequence. This sample's treatment: preoperative locoregional IRX-2 cytokine immunotherapy. Preoperative locoregional IRX-2 cytokine immunotherapy was tested in the phase Ib source study. Here immunoSEQ multiplex PCR was the method, and the copy in TCRdb shows in-frame clones only, minus some. Here the sample spans 90,000 to 100,000 clones, 86% being singletons. The sample belongs to a study of preoperative IRX-2 immunotherapy in early breast cancer. V lost 6 bases, J lost 0 bases, and 8 bases lay in between. CDR1 is KGHSH, CDR2 LQKENI, per germline. This CDR3 contains 14 residues.

Sequencing used tumor tissue, obtained after IRX-2 immunotherapy. The receptor comes from a human donor with breast cancer. This chain connects TRBV18 to TRBJ2-2; D remains unclear. The CDR3 reads CASSPDTNTGELFF. CDR3 sequence (DNA): TGTGCCAGCTCCCCAGACACGAACACCGGGGAGCTGTTTTTT.